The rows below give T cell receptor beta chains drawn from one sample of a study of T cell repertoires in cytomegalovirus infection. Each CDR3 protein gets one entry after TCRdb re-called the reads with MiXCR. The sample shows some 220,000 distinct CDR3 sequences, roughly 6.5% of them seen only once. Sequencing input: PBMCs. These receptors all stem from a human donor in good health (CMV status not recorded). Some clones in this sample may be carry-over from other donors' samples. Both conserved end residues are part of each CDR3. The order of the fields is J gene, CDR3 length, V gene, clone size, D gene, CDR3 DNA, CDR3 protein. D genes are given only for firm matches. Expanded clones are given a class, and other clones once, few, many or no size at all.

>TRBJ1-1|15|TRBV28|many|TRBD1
TGTGCCAGCAGCCAAACTCACAGGGGAAACCCTGAAGCTTTCTTT
CASSQTHRGNPEAFF
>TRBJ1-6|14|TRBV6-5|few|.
TGTGCCAGCAGTTACGGGTCCTATAATTCACCCCTCCACTTT
CASSYGSYNSPLHF
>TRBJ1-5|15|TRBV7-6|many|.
TGTGCCAGCAGCTTAGCGGACGGGAGCAATCAGCCCCAGCATTTT
CASSLADGSNQPQHF
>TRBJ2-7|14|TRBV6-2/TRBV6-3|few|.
TGTGCCAGCAGTCAACCACCCGACATCTACGAGCAGTACTTC
CASSQPPDIYEQYF
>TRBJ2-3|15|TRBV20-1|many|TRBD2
TGCAGTGCTAGACCCAACTCCGGGAGGACAGATACGCAGTATTTT
CSARPNSGRTDTQYF
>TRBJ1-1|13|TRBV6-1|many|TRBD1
TGTGCCAGCACCTCATACTACAGGGGCCGAGCTTTCTTT
CASTSYYRGRAFF
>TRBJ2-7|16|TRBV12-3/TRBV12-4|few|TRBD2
TGTGCCAGCAGGGGGGGACTAGCGGGGGGGCCCAGCGAGCAGTACTTC
CASRGGLAGGPSEQYF
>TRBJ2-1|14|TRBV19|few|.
TGTGCCAGTAGAGGACAGCTCGGTAGCAATGAGCAGTTCTTC
CASRGQLGSNEQFF
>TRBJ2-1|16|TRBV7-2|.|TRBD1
TGTGCCAGCAGCTCTGCAGGACAGGGGTACTACAATGAGCAGTTCTTC
CASSSAGQGYYNEQFF
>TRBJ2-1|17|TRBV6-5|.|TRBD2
TGTGCCAGCAGCCCCCTAATGGGCCTAGCGGGGATCAATGAGCAGTTCTTC
CASSPLMGLAGINEQFF
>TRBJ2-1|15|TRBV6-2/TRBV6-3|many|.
TGTGCCAGCACCCGGGGAGGGGGGGCCGAAATTGAGCAGTTCTTC
CASTRGGGAEIEQFF
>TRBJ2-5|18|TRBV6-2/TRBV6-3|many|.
TGTGCCAGCAGTGGACCCCGGGACCACCTAACGACTTGGGAGACCCAGTACTTC
CASSGPRDHLTTWETQYF
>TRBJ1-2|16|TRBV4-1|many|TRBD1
TGCGCCAGCAGCCCCACACCGGGACAGGGGGACTATGGCTACACCTTC
CASSPTPGQGDYGYTF
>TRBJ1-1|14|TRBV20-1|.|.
TGCAGTGCTAGAGATCGGGTGCTGAACACTGAAGCTTTCTTT
CSARDRVLNTEAFF
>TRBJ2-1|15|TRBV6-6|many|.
TGTGCCAGCAGTTTCGCTGGGACGACCCTCGATGAGCAGTTCTTC
CASSFAGTTLDEQFF
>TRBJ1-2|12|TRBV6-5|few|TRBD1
TGTGCCAGCAAAACAGGGGAATATGGCTACACCTTC
CASKTGEYGYTF
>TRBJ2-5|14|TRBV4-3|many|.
TGCGCCAGCAGCCAAGTAGGGGTTCCAGAGACCCAGTACTTC
CASSQVGVPETQYF
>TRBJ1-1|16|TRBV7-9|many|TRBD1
TGTGCCACACCGGGACAGGGGGCGTCCCCGAACACTGAAGCTTTCTTT
CATPGQGASPNTEAFF
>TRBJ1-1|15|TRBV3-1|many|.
TGTGCCAGCAGCCAGAGAGGGGATGGGGACACTGAAGCTTTCTTT
CASSQRGDGDTEAFF
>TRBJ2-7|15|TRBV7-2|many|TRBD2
TGTGCCAGCAGCTCACTGACTAGCGGGACCTACGAGCAGTACTTC
CASSSLTSGTYEQYF
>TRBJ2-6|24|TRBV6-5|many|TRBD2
TGTGCCAGCAGTTCGATAACCCTCTTAGCGGGGGGGGCCGGTTCTTTCAGCGGGGCCAACGTCCTGACTTTC
CASSSITLLAGGAGSFSGANVLTF
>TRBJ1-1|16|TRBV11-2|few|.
TGTGCCAGCAGCAACCGCGGGGGGCCCGAGACAACTGAAGCTTTCTTT
CASSNRGGPETTEAFF
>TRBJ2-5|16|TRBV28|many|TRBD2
TGTGCCAGCAGTTCGACACTAGCGGGGGGGGGGGAGACCCAGTACTTC
CASSSTLAGGGETQYF
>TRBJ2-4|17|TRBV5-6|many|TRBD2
TGTGCCAGCAGCCGGGAAATAGCGGGGGGGGCCAAAAACATTCAGTACTTC
CASSREIAGGAKNIQYF
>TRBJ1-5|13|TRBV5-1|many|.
TGCGCCAGCAGCCCTGACCCTAATCAGCCCCAGCATTTT
CASSPDPNQPQHF
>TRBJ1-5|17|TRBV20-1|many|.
TGCAGTGCCTTCGACAGGAGGGGAGTTCTACGCAATCAGCCCCAGCATTTT
CSAFDRRGVLRNQPQHF
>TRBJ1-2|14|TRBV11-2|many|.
TGTGCCAGCACTCCGGGACCGACTAACTATGGCTACACCTTC
CASTPGPTNYGYTF